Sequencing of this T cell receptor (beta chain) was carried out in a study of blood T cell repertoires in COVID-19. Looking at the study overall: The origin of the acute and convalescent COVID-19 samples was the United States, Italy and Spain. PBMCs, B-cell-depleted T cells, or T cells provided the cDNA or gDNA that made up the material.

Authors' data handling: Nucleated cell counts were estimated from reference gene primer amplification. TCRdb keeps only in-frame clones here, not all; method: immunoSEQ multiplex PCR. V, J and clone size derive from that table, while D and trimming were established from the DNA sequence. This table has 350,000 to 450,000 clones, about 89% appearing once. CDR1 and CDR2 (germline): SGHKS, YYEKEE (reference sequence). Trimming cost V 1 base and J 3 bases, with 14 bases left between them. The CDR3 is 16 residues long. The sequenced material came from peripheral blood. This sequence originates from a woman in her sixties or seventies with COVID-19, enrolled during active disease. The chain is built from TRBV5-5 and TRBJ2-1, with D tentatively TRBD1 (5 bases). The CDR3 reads CASSLLPPGIYNEQFF. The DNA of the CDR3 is TGTGCCAGCAGCTTGCTTCCCCCAGGGATCTACAATGAGCAGTTCTTC.